These 9 T cell receptor beta chains were sequenced from one sample in a study of cytomegalovirus exposure and HLA in healthy donors. The repertoire was sequenced with immunoSEQ multiplex PCR; TCRdb's copy has only in-frame clones and lacks some. The table shows about 220,000 clones, with over 80% occurring only once. Sequenced sample: PBMCs. The receptors originated from a woman in her thirties in good health and CMV-seropositive.

This sequence joins TRBV28 and TRBJ1-5; 7 nucleotides line up with TRBD1. The CDR3 length is 14 residues. CDR1 and CDR2 from the germline V gene are MDHEN and SYDVKM. Trimming removed 5 bases from V and 4 bases from J; junction bases left unmatched: 5. In nucleotides, the CDR3 is TGTGCCAGCAGTCCACACAGGGGAAATCAGCCCCAGCATTTT. Protein product: CASSPHRGNQPQHF.

CDR3 bases: TGTGCCAGCAGTTTCCTAAGACTGGACAATGAGCAGTTCTTC. Residues: CASSFLRLDNEQFF. The genes are TRBV28 and TRBJ2-1; D unresolved. Germline CDR1 MDHEN, CDR2 SYDVKM. The CDR3 is 14 amino acids. The ends were cut back, 3 bases at V and 5 bases at J, with 11 bases in the middle.

The genes are TRBV4-1 and TRBJ1-1; D is unresolved. V shed 4 bases and J shed 1 base, with 7 bases lying between them. Germline CDR1 reads MGHRA; CDR2 reads YSYEKL. The CDR3 extends over 13 amino acids. This chain's CDR3 is CASSRWTNTEAFF. In DNA form, the CDR3 reads TGCGCCAGCAGCCGCTGGACGAACACTGAAGCTTTCTTT.

The V gene is TRBV5-4, the J gene TRBJ1-2; 12 bases map to TRBD1. Germline assignment: CDR1 SGHNT and CDR2 YYREEE (reference sequence). This CDR3 region has 16 residues. V shed 0 bases and J 8 bases; nucleotides not matched to a gene: 8. The CDR3 bases are TGTGCCAGCAGCTTGGAGGGACAGGGGGCAGCACGAGGCTACACCTTC. Translating it yields CASSLEGQGAARGYTF.

The gene calls are TRBV7-9 and TRBJ2-2; 9 nucleotides agree with TRBD1. The CDR3 consists of 15 residues. V was clipped by 5 bases and J by 5 bases; unmatched bases: 6. Germline V gene lookup returns CDR1 SEHNR and CDR2 FQNEAQ (reference sequence). The chain's CDR3 is CASSVGTGRTGELFF. DNA for the CDR3: TGTGCCAGCAGCGTTGGGACAGGGCGAACCGGGGAGCTGTTTTTT.

The chain carries TRBV27 and TRBJ2-1; D unresolved. This CDR3 spans 10 amino acids. V was trimmed by 11 bases and J by 15 bases, leaving 17 bases between them. Per germline, CDR1 MNHEY and CDR2 SMNVEV (reference sequence). CDR3 coding DNA: TGTGCCGTAAGGGCGAATTATCCGTTCTTC. Its protein is CAVRANYPFF.

This clone was seen once. The CDR3 DNA sequence: TGCGCCAGCAGCTCTAGGGCAAACACTGAAGCTTTCTTT. It codes for CASSSRANTEAFF. The chain has TRBV5-1 and TRBJ1-1; D not certain. The V end lost 3 bases, the J end lost 2 bases, and 8 bases lay between the germline ends. Germline CDR1 reads SGHRS; CDR2 reads YFSETQ. The CDR3 sequence is 13 residues long.

This clone has just one count. The V and J genes are TRBV28 and TRBJ1-5; D perhaps matches TRBD1 (6 bases). With 4 bases removed from V and 5 bases from J, the gap between germline ends came to 18 bases. CDR1 and CDR2 (germline): MDHEN, SYDVKM. This CDR3 contains 16 residues. CDR3 DNA: TGTGCCAGCAGTTCCCCAGGGGTTTTAGTGGATCAGCCCCAGCATTTT. This sequence encodes CASSSPGVLVDQPQHF. Full variable domain (outside the CDR3, taken from reference TRBV28 and TRBJ1-5): DVKVTQSSRYLVKRTGEKVFLECVQDMDHENMFWYRQDPGLGLRLIYFSYDVKMKEKGDIPEGYSVSREKKERFSLILESASTNQTSMYLCASSSPGVLVDQPQHFGDGTRLSIL.

Concerning this clone: The junction shows a germline mismatch at one end, possibly a read error. This sequence joins TRBV5-1 and TRBJ1-2, with 9 bases that match TRBD1. CDR1 is SGHRS and CDR2 is YFSETQ in the germline V gene. CDR3 length: 15 residues. For the CDR3, the DNA is TGCGCCAGCAGCCCTGGGACAGGGAACCTCTATGTCGAGGCCTTC. It encodes CASSPGTGNLYVEAF.